The T cell receptor (beta chain) described here comes from a study of shared clonotypes between healthy human individuals. The wider study: Researchers assigned three CD4 naive, three CD4 memory, two CD8 naive and one CD8 memory plate to each donor. Findings of the study overall: Some clonotypes were shared by all four sorted-subset donors, while others were not shared. The non-shared ones had lower generation probabilities than the shared ones.

Trimming shortened V by 4 bases and J by 7 bases, and 12 bases separated the two germline ends. Germline V CDR1 and CDR2: SGDLS, YYNGEE. The CDR3 sequence is 13 residues long. Worth noting for this clone: The antigen is undetermined.

Here immunoSEQ multiplex PCR was the method, and the copy in TCRdb shows in-frame clones only, minus some. The repertoire holds about 1.1 million clones, with approximately 77% as singletons. The TCR originated in a man younger than 35 in good health. Some clones in this sample may be carry-over from other donors' samples. The chain couples TRBV9 to TRBJ1-5; D is uncertain. Specimen: memory CD4+ T cells from PBMCs. Noted subset: CD45RA-negative fraction. This chain's CDR3 is CASSPHPGQPQHF. For the CDR3, the DNA is TGTGCCAGCAGCCCCCACCCCGGACAGCCCCAGCATTTT.